One sample yielded the 17 T cell receptor beta chains listed below, sequenced in a study of T cells in Graves' hyperthyroidism and ophthalmopathy. Amplification yielded TCR beta CDR3 regions, with RNA transcripts as the source. TCR CDR3 underwent first-round RT-PCR with the HTBI primer set. MiXCR was run by TCRdb on the multiplex PCR reads, yielding one entry per CDR3 protein. This table holds 250,000 to 350,000 distinct CDR3 sequences, approximately 15% found once. Input material: blood. All receptors derive from a man aged 30 to 39 with Graves' hyperthyroidism.

The chain uses TRBV5-1 and TRBJ1-3; D gene unclear. V lost 5 bases, J lost 0 bases, and 6 bases lay in between. This CDR3 region has 13 residues. CDR1 and CDR2 (germline): SGHRS, YFSETQ. CDR3 sequence: CASRPSSGNTIYF. The CDR3 DNA is TGCGCCAGCAGACCCAGCTCTGGAAACACCATATATTTT. The whole variable domain, remainder taken from reference TRBV5-1 and TRBJ1-3, is KAGVTQTPRYLIKTRGQQVTLSCSPISGHRSVSWYQQTPGQGLQFLFEYFSETQRNKGNFPGRFSGRQFSNSRSEMNVSTLELGDSALYLCASRPSSGNTIYFGEGSWLTVV.

In this sample, this clonotype turned up many times. The chain joins TRBV4-1 to TRBJ2-7; D may match TRBD1 or TRBD2 (5 bases each). V lost 3 bases, J lost 5 bases, and 11 bases lay in between. In germline, CDR1 is MGHRA, CDR2 YSYEKL. CDR3 length: 13 residues. CDR3 sequence: CASSQGRSNEQYF. DNA for the CDR3: TGCGCCAGCAGCCAGGGACGGTCTAACGAGCAGTACTTC.

The rearrangement uses TRBV7-3 and TRBJ2-7; D uncertain. The V end was cut by 2 bases, the J end by 5 bases, with 13 bases between. The CDR3 runs 14 residues. Germline-derived CDR1 and CDR2 are SGHTA and FQGTGA. For the CDR3, the DNA is TGTGCCAGCAGCTTAGCTTATGGGTTGGACGAGCAGTACTTC. This gives the protein CASSLAYGLDEQYF.

The genes are TRBV10-3 and TRBJ1-4, with TRBD1 matching over 8 bases. Germline assignment: CDR1 ENHRY and CDR2 SYGVKD. The V and J ends lost 10 bases and 7 bases, in that order; junction bases with no gene match: 8. CDR3 length equals 13 residues. The CDR3 sequence is CATQDREAEKLFF. The CDR3 DNA follows: TGTGCCACCCAGGACAGGGAGGCTGAAAAACTGTTTTTT.

The table lists this clonotype with many counts. The rearrangement links TRBV10-3 to TRBJ1-1; no firm D call. The CDR3 spans 12 residues. Germline CDR1 reads ENHRY; CDR2 reads SYGVKD. Trimming took off 4 bases at V and 1 base at J, with 4 bases between the two ends. CDR3 loop: CAISGANTEAFF. CDR3 sequence (DNA): TGTGCCATCAGTGGCGCGAACACTGAAGCTTTCTTT.

In its sample, this clonotype was seen a few times. V is TRBV7-9 and J is TRBJ1-1; no definite D call. CDR3 length equals 13 residues. Deletions cut 1 base from V and 11 bases from J, with 14 bases between. Germline loops: CDR1 SEHNR, CDR2 FQNEAQ (reference sequence). The CDR3: CASSLEGRVGAFF. In DNA form, the CDR3 reads TGTGCCAGCAGCTTAGAGGGTAGGGTGGGTGCTTTCTTT.

This clonotype was detected ten times or more. The chain joins TRBV20-1 to TRBJ2-5, with D tentatively TRBD2 (5 bases). Trimming took 1 base from V and 4 from J, leaving 13 bases between them. Per the germline V gene, CDR1 is DFQATT and CDR2 is SNEGSKA (reference sequence). This CDR3 has 14 residues. The CDR3 reads CSARAKLGAETQYF. As DNA, the CDR3 is TGCAGTGCTAGAGCCAAACTAGGTGCAGAGACCCAGTACTTC.

V usage is TRBV4-2 and J usage is TRBJ1-1; possible D gene TRBD1, 6 bases. V gave up 0 bases and J gave up 12 bases, with 20 bases separating them. This CDR3 is built from 15 residues. The germline V gene encodes CDR1 LGHNA and CDR2 YNFKEQ. CDR3 sequence: CASSQDHGSTGPTFF. CDR3 sequence (DNA): TGTGCCAGCAGCCAAGATCACGGTAGTACAGGGCCGACTTTCTTT.

The table lists this clonotype with a few counts. The chain couples TRBV5-1 to TRBJ2-1; D is perhaps TRBD1 or TRBD2 (5 bases each). There are 13 residues in the CDR3. V lost 2 bases, J lost 7 bases, and 10 bases lay in between. Germline lookup yields CDR1 SGHRS and CDR2 YFSETQ. The CDR3 nucleotides are TGCGCCAGCAGCTTTGGGGGAGTGAATGAGCAGTTCTTC. Encoded protein: CASSFGGVNEQFF.

This clonotype was counted a few times. V and J are TRBV4-1 and TRBJ2-1; D tentatively fits TRBD1 or TRBD2 (5 bases each). Germline V CDR1 and CDR2: MGHRA, YSYEKL. The CDR3 is 15 residues long. V lost 4 bases, J lost 3 bases, and 13 bases lay in between. This chain's CDR3 is CASSPRDPIYNEQFF. The CDR3 DNA sequence: TGCGCCAGCAGCCCTCGGGACCCTATCTACAATGAGCAGTTCTTC.

This clonotype was detected many times. The V call is TRBV2, the J call TRBJ2-5; D call uncertain. This CDR3 is 15 amino acids long. Looked up from germline, CDR1 is SNHLY and CDR2 is FYNNEI. V was cut by 4 bases and J by 1 base, with 13 bases left in between. The CDR3 bases are TGTGCCAGCAGTGTCGGCAGCCCCACCCAAGAGACCCAGTACTTC. Its protein product is CASSVGSPTQETQYF.

This clonotype was picked up one time. The V call is TRBV24-1, the J call TRBJ1-3; D gene unclear. The CDR3 runs 15 residues. V lost 4 bases, J lost 2 bases, and 11 bases lay in between. Germline V gene data show CDR1 as KGHDR and CDR2 as SFDVKD. In DNA form, the CDR3 reads TGTGCCACCAGTGACCCCGGTAGTCCTGGAAACACCATATATTTT. It translates to CATSDPGSPGNTIYF.

This clonotype was seen at least ten times. The V and J genes are TRBV3-1 and TRBJ2-3; D ambiguous. The germline CDR1 and CDR2 sequences are LGHDT and YNNKEL (reference sequence). The CDR3 length is 13 residues. Trimming shortened V by 1 base and J by 3 bases, and 5 bases separated the two germline ends. CDR3 in DNA: TGTGCCAGCAGCCAAGTTGGTACAGATACGCAGTATTTT. It codes for CASSQVGTDTQYF.

The chain carries TRBV29-1 and TRBJ2-4; possible D gene TRBD1, 6 bases. The germline CDR1 and CDR2 sequences are SQVTM and ANQGSEA. The length of the CDR3 is 15 residues. V was pared by 7 bases and J by 0 bases, with 16 bases between. DNA for the CDR3: TGCAGCGCCAGGGGAGCAGCATCAGCCAAAAACATTCAGTACTTC. Its translation is CSARGAASAKNIQYF.

The chain couples TRBV7-6 to TRBJ1-5, with unresolved D. The CDR3 sequence is 16 residues long. V shed 1 base and J shed 4 bases, with 14 bases lying between them. Germline lookup yields CDR1 SGHVS and CDR2 FNYEAQ. The CDR3 is CASSLGRVENNQPQHF. CDR3 nucleotides: TGTGCCAGCAGCTTAGGTCGTGTGGAAAATAATCAGCCCCAGCATTTT.

This clonotype was seen many times. This sequence joins TRBV11-2 and TRBJ2-1; TRBD2 agrees at 8 bases. CDR1 is SGHAT and CDR2 is FQNNGV in the germline V gene. After removal of 0 bases from V and 7 bases from J, the junction contained 8 bases not matched to a gene. The CDR3 contains 16 residues. CDR3 DNA sequence: TGTGCCAGCAGCTTAGATCCCCGGGAGGGTCGTAATGAGCAGTTCTTC. It yields the protein CASSLDPREGRNEQFF.

The rearrangement links TRBV20-1 to TRBJ2-7; D possibly corresponds to TRBD1 (6 bases). The length of the CDR3 is 11 residues. Looked up from germline, CDR1 is DFQATT and CDR2 is SNEGSKA (reference sequence). The CDR3 loop is CRVQQGSEQYF. DNA for the CDR3: TGCAGGGTTCAACAGGGAAGTGAGCAGTACTTC.